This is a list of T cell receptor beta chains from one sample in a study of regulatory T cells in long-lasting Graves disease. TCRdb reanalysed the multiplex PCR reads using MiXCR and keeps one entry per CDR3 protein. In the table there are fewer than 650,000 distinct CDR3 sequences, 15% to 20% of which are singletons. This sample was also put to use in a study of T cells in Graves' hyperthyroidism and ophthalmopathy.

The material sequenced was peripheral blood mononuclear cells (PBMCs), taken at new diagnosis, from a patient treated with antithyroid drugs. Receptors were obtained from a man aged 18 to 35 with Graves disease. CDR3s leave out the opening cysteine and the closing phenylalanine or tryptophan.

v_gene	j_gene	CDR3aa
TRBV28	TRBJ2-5	ASSSGGRQEETQY
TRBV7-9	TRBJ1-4	ASSLGVQNEKLF
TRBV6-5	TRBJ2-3	ASSYYRPSGSTDTQY
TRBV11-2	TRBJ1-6	ASSLDPGVSPLH
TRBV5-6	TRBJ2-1	ASSLPSRYNEQF
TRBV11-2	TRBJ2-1	ASSFGTVYNEQF
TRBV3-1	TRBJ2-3	ASSQSPSMSDTQY
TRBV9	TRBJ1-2	ASSVSRRSGGAHYGYT
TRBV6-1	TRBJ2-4	ASNGSGGENIQY
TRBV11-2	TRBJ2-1	ASSQGLAGSSEQF
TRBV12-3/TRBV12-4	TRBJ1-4	ASSLEDRSNEKLF
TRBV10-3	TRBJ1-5	AISELGSSQPQH
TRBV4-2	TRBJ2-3	ASSSAVGTQY
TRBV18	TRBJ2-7	ASSPRRSGQPMEEQY
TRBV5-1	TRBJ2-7	ASSKPGSFEREQY
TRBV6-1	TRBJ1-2	ASSEDRGRGNGYT
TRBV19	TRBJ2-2	ASTRRDRHTGELF
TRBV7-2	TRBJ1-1	ASSRRDTNTEAF
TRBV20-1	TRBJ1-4	SASRSTATNEKLF
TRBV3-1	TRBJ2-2	ASSQARGNTGELF
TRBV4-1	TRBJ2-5	ASSQLAYQETQY
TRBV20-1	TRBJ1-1	SARYRGEGTEAF
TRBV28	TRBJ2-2	ASRLLEGTGELF
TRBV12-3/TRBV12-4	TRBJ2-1	ASSRTGGSEQF
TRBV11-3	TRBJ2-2	ASSLDLGQGYTGELF
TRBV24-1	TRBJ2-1	ATSDGYTGTSGYNEQF
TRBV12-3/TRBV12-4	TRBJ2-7	ASSSGGVYEQY
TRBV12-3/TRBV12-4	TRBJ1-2	ASSPQGFGYT
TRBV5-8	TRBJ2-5	ASSLRGGRETQY
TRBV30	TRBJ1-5	AWSREESGAQPQH
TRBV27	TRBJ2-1	ASSLGTSGDNKQF
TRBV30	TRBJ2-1	AWSARTGPYNEQF
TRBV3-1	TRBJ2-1	ASSQGMDQEQF
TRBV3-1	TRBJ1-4	ASTGQGLEKLF
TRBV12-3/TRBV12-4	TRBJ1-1	ASRQAQGWTEAF
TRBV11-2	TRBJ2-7	ASSLVGRGADEQY
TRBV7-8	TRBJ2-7	ASSRTGLSYEQY
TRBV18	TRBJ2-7	ASSPPAATYEQY
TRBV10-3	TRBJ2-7	AISESGLTDTYEQY
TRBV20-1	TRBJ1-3	SARAHSLGNTIY
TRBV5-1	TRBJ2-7	ASSLGLAGAYEQY
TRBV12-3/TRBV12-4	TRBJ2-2	ASRQTRNTGELF
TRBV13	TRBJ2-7	ASSFGSREQY
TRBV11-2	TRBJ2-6	ASTLGLKSGANVLT